Following are 25 T cell receptor beta chains from one sample sequenced in a study of blood T cell repertoires in COVID-19. Generated by immunoSEQ multiplex PCR, the TCRdb table keeps only in-frame clones and is missing some. The data contain under 400,000 clones, 80% to 90% of them singletons. The sample consisted of PBMCs or T cells enriched from blood (not recorded which). These receptors all stem from a woman between 40 and 50 years old with acute COVID-19.

CDR3 coding DNA: TGTGCCAGCAGTTACTCCTTGGAGGGGAAAAGGTTTCCGTACTTC. This gives the protein CASSYSLEGKRFPYF. The chain links TRBV6-6 to TRBJ2-7; the D gene is possibly TRBD2 (6 bases). In germline, CDR1 is MNHNY, CDR2 SVGAGI (reference sequence). The CDR3 covers 15 residues. V lost 0 bases, J lost 12 bases, and 21 bases lay in between.

On this clone itself: Different DNA sequences within this sample yield the same CDR3. This chain connects TRBV6-5 to TRBJ2-7, with 8 bases lining up with TRBD1. The CDR3 is 15 amino acids. Germline V gene lookup returns CDR1 MNHEY and CDR2 SVGAGI. V was clipped by 6 bases and J by 0 bases; unmatched bases: 7. CDR3 sequence: CASRTGTGGSYEQYF. As DNA, the CDR3 is TGTGCCAGCAGGACCGGGACAGGCGGCTCCTACGAGCAGTACTTC.

The chain links TRBV18 to TRBJ2-1; a weak D match, TRBD2 (5 bases). V lost 4 bases, J lost 6 bases, and 16 bases lay in between. CDR3 length: 15 residues. CDR1 KGHSH and CDR2 LQKENI come from the germline V gene. CDR3: CASSLMSGPINEQFF. The CDR3 DNA follows: TGTGCCAGCTCACTCATGAGCGGCCCTATCAATGAGCAGTTCTTC.

The J gene is TRBJ1-2, the V gene TRBV15; no clear D. Germline V gene lookup returns CDR1 LNHNV and CDR2 YYDKDF (reference sequence). The CDR3 sequence is 15 residues long. The germline V and J ends were trimmed by 0 bases and 2 bases, with 10 bases remaining between them. The CDR3, as DNA: TGTGCCACCAGCAGAGATCGTCCGGGGAACTATGGCTACACCTTC. This gives the protein CATSRDRPGNYGYTF.

This chain joins TRBV7-2 and TRBJ1-2; possible D gene TRBD1, 5 bases. Germline lookup yields CDR1 SGHTA and CDR2 FQGNSA. This CDR3 has 14 residues. The germline V and J ends were trimmed by 0 bases and 7 bases, with 12 bases remaining between them. For the CDR3, the DNA is TGTGCCAGCAGCTTAGCTCAGCAGGGCGCTGGCTACACCTTC. It specifies CASSLAQQGAGYTF.

This clone was seen once. The genes are TRBV29-1 and TRBJ1-1; no definite D call. The CDR3 consists of 14 residues. V dropped 4 bases and J dropped 1 base, with 13 bases sitting between them. Germline CDR1 and CDR2: SQVTM and ANQGSEA. In DNA, the CDR3 is TGCAGCGTTGCCCTGGCCTCTGGGAACACTGAAGCTTTCTTT. It yields the protein CSVALASGNTEAFF.

The chain carries TRBV19 and TRBJ1-2; D is perhaps TRBD1 (6 bases). V lost 3 bases to trimming and J lost 2 bases, with 22 bases between them. The CDR3 has 18 residues. Germline CDR1 reads LNHDA; CDR2 reads SQIVND (reference sequence). CDR3 bases: TGTGCCAGTAGTATTTTTCGGGCAACAGGGATGGAGAACTATGGCTACACCTTC. This translates into CASSIFRATGMENYGYTF.

This clone was seen once. The chain recombines TRBV7-2 with TRBJ1-1, with TRBD1 identical over 7 bases. Germline V CDR1 and CDR2: SGHTA, FQGNSA. The CDR3 runs to 19 residues. J lost 4 bases, V lost 2 bases, and 19 bases had no gene match. CDR3 bases: TGTGCCAGCAGCTTAAGGGTCGCCGAGGGGGCGGTCTGGGGCACTGAAGCTTTCTTT. It translates to CASSLRVAEGAVWGTEAFF.

The chain carries TRBV27 and TRBJ1-4, with no clear D. This CDR3 contains 13 residues. CDR1 is MNHEY and CDR2 is SMNVEV in the germline V gene (reference sequence). V was shortened by 5 bases and J by 0 bases, with 4 bases between the two germline ends. The CDR3 sequence: CASSPSTNEKLFF. CDR3 coding DNA: TGTGCCAGCAGTCCGTCAACTAATGAAAAACTGTTTTTT.

In this sample, this clone turned up a few times. V and J are TRBV27 and TRBJ1-2, with D possibly TRBD1 on 6 matching bases. Trimming cost V 6 bases and J 6 bases, with 14 bases left between them. CDR1 and CDR2 (germline): MNHEY, SMNVEV (reference sequence). This CDR3 has 13 residues. The CDR3 bases are TGTGCCAGCAGCAGGGGAGGGGACGATGGCTACACCTTC. It yields the protein CASSRGGDDGYTF.

The rearrangement uses TRBV5-1 and TRBJ1-6; TRBD1 matches at 7 bases. V was clipped by 2 bases and J by 7 bases; unmatched bases: 6. Per the germline V gene, CDR1 is SGHRS and CDR2 is YFSETQ. The CDR3 has 15 residues. CDR3 sequence reads: CASSLGGRTNSPLHF. The CDR3 region has the DNA TGCGCCAGCAGCTTAGGGGGCAGGACCAATTCACCCCTCCACTTT.

This chain links TRBV28 with TRBJ1-2, with D perhaps TRBD1 (5 bases). The V and J ends lost 4 bases and 4 bases respectively, with 13 bases between them. Germline V gives CDR1 MDHEN, CDR2 SYDVKM. This CDR3 has 14 amino acids. Here the CDR3 DNA reads TGTGCCAGCAGTTACACGACAGCAATCTATGGCTACACCTTC. This sequence encodes CASSYTTAIYGYTF.

The count of this clone is one. This chain connects TRBV19 to TRBJ1-5; D unresolved. CDR3 length: 14 residues. Germline loops: CDR1 LNHDA, CDR2 SQIVND (reference sequence). The V end lost 9 bases, the J end lost 0 bases, and 12 bases lay between the germline ends. This chain's CDR3 is CASELPYSNQPQHF. In DNA form, the CDR3 reads TGTGCCAGCGAATTACCCTATAGCAATCAGCCCCAGCATTTT.

V gene TRBV5-6 combines with J gene TRBJ1-6; TRBD1 is a possible D gene (6 bases). Trimming removed 4 bases at V and 0 bases at J, with 14 bases between. This CDR3 region has 17 residues. The germline CDR1 and CDR2 sequences are SGHDT and YYEEEE. The CDR3 loop is CASSPYRESSYNSPLHF. CDR3 sequence (DNA): TGTGCCAGCAGCCCCTACAGGGAGAGCTCCTATAATTCACCCCTCCACTTT. The full variable domain, rest sourced from reference TRBV5-6 and TRBJ1-6, is DAGVTQSPTHLIKTRGQQVTLRCSPKSGHDTVSWYQQALGQGPQFIFQYYEEEERQRGNFPDRFSGHQFPNYSSELNVNALLLGDSALYLCASSPYRESSYNSPLHFGNGTRLTVT.

The chain's CDR3 is CASSVSQETQYF. The CDR3 DNA reads as TGTGCCAGCTCAGTTAGTCAAGAGACCCAGTACTTC. V usage is TRBV18 and J usage is TRBJ2-5; the D is unclear. The CDR3 contains 12 residues. Germline assignment: CDR1 KGHSH and CDR2 LQKENI. Trimming cost V 5 bases and J 2 bases, with 6 bases left between them.

The V call is TRBV4-3, the J call TRBJ2-3; a possible D gene is TRBD1 (7 bases). Trimming cost V 0 bases and J 4 bases, with 8 bases left between them. The CDR3 totals 14 residues. The germline V gene has CDR1 LGHNA and CDR2 YSLEER. CDR3 in DNA: TGCGCCAGCAGCCAAGACAGGGGGGCAGATACGCAGTATTTT. Translated: CASSQDRGADTQYF.

The chain carries TRBV5-4 and TRBJ2-3, with 10 bases aligning to TRBD2. CDR1 is SGHNT, CDR2 YYREEE, per germline (reference sequence). V shed 3 bases and J 2 bases; nucleotides not matched to a gene: 12. CDR3 length: 18 residues. For the CDR3, the DNA is TGTGCCAGCAGCTCAATGGTTCTAGCGGGGGCTACCACAGATACGCAGTATTTT. Amino acids: CASSSMVLAGATTDTQYF.

The genes are TRBV19 and TRBJ2-5; no clear D gene. V lost 6 bases, J lost 2 bases, and 4 bases lay in between. CDR3 length: 11 residues. CDR1 and CDR2 from the germline V gene are LNHDA and SQIVND (reference sequence). This CDR3 is CASSKQETQYF. The CDR3 nucleotides are TGTGCCAGTAGCAAACAAGAGACCCAGTACTTC.

The table lists this clone with a count of one. The V call is TRBV7-3, the J call TRBJ2-3, with 8 bases fitting TRBD2. Germline V lookup: CDR1 SGHTA, CDR2 FQGTGA. This CDR3 is 16 amino acids long. Germline trimming cut 0 bases from V and 0 bases from J; bases unmatched to any gene: 2. The CDR3 sequence: CASSLTAGGSTDTQYF. Written as DNA, the CDR3 is TGTGCCAGCAGCTTAACGGCGGGGGGAAGCACAGATACGCAGTATTTT.

The J gene is TRBJ1-1, the V gene TRBV2; D may be TRBD1 (5 bases). CDR1 and CDR2 from the germline V gene are SNHLY and FYNNEI. Trimming took 7 bases from V and 1 from J, leaving 10 bases between them. This CDR3 contains 13 residues. The CDR3 region is CASIADRNTEAFF. Written as DNA, the CDR3 is TGTGCCAGCATCGCCGACAGGAACACTGAAGCTTTCTTT.

The chain combines TRBV6-5 with TRBJ2-7; 7 bases fit TRBD2. Trimming removed 2 bases from V and 3 bases from J; junction bases left unmatched: 7. This CDR3 is 15 amino acids long. Per germline, CDR1 MNHEY and CDR2 SVGAGI. This CDR3 is CASSYGPAGIYEQYF. CDR3 coding DNA: TGTGCCAGCAGTTACGGCCCAGCGGGAATCTACGAGCAGTACTTC.

V and J are TRBV10-3 and TRBJ1-3; perhaps TRBD1 as D (6 bases). V was pared by 0 bases and J by 4 bases, with 10 bases between. The CDR3 length is 15 residues. Germline V CDR1 and CDR2: ENHRY, SYGVKD. The CDR3 DNA follows: TGTGCCATCAGTGAGTCACGAGGGGGAGGAAACACCATATATTTT. Its translation is CAISESRGGGNTIYF.

J is TRBJ1-4 and V is TRBV7-9; perhaps TRBD1 as D (5 bases). The germline V gene encodes CDR1 SEHNR and CDR2 FQNEAQ (reference sequence). Trimming shortened V by 5 bases and J by 5 bases, and 21 bases separated the two germline ends. The CDR3 loop spans 17 amino acids. The CDR3 spells CASSQPVGGSGNEKLFF. The CDR3 bases are TGTGCCAGCAGCCAACCCGTCGGGGGTTCGGGAAATGAAAAACTGTTTTTT.

The rearrangement links TRBV6-6 to TRBJ2-5, with 12 bases identical to TRBD2. CDR1 MNHNY and CDR2 SVGAGI come from the germline V gene (reference sequence). This CDR3 contains 16 residues. V trimming: 5 bases; J trimming: 4 bases; junction bases outside the gene matches: 8. CDR3 protein: CASSHGLAGRLETQYF. DNA for the CDR3: TGTGCCAGCAGTCACGGACTAGCGGGGAGGTTAGAGACCCAGTACTTC.

The chain recombines TRBV4-3 with TRBJ2-7; 9 bases are a match to TRBD1. Germline loops: CDR1 LGHNA, CDR2 YSLEER. The length of the CDR3 is 16 residues. Losses at the gene ends were 1 base for V and 1 base for J; bases not matched to a gene: 5. CDR3 DNA: TGCGCCAGCAGCCAAGGCGCGGGACAGGGATCCTACGAGCAGTACTTC. It codes for CASSQGAGQGSYEQYF.